The clone carrying this T cell receptor beta chain has only a few counts. Its antigen is as yet unknown. This sample was included in a study of T cells in Graves' hyperthyroidism and ophthalmopathy. Study-level points and caveats: Blood shared most expanded thyroid clonotypes above 0.001.

Looked up from germline, CDR1 is DFQATT and CDR2 is SNEGSKA (reference sequence). CDR3 size: 13 residues. V lost 1 base, J lost 3 bases, and 9 bases lay in between. Amplification of TCR beta CDR3 regions used RNA as the template. During a first-round RT-PCR of the TCR CDR3, the HTBI primer set was used. From the multiplex PCR reads, TCRdb called clonotypes with MiXCR, one entry per CDR3 protein. Of hundreds of thousands of distinct CDR3 sequences listed, over 35% are singletons. The rearrangement joins TRBV20-1 to TRBJ1-1; D remains ambiguous. The sequenced sample consisted of blood. The sequence derives from a man younger than 30 with Graves' hyperthyroidism. This chain's CDR3 is CSARGIRHTEAFF. The CDR3 DNA sequence: TGCAGTGCTAGAGGGATCCGGCACACTGAAGCTTTCTTT.